Shown below are 6 T cell receptor beta chains from a single sample sequenced in a study of T-cell reconstitution after alpha-beta-depleted transplantation in children (TCRdb year 2016). The treatment or condition label for this specimen denotes: allogeneic hematopoietic cell transplantation with graft depleted of TCRalphabeta T cells and CD19 B cells. Library generation was performed with PCR. Sequencing was carried out with an Illumina HiSeq 2500. TCR library preparation used molecular barcoding, with unique molecular identifiers applied to normalize quantification of the TCRbeta repertoire. TCRdb applied fastp at Q25 and MiXCR to the public reads, then kept only in-frame beta chains. Every CDR3 protein is listed once, alongside the most common genes and DNA of its rows. This sample gives a few hundred thousand distinct CDR3 sequences in total; 27% of them show up just once. The ten most abundant clones make up under 45% of the sample.

Sequencing was performed on PBMCs, taken before TCRalphabeta/CD19-depleted stem cell transplant. The receptors were sampled from a boy under three years old with Wiskott-Aldrich syndrome, due to receive a stem cell transplant.

CDR3 bases: TGCGCCAGCAGCGGAGGCCTAGCGGGAGTGGACGACGAGCAGTACTTC. This translates into CASSGGLAGVDDEQYF. This chain uses TRBV5-1 with TRBJ2-7; 10 bases are a match to TRBD2. There are 16 residues in the CDR3. The V gene's germline CDR1 is SGHRS and CDR2 YFSETQ. J gave up 5 bases and V 4 bases, and 12 bases lay outside the gene matches. Complete variable domain (other parts from reference TRBV5-1 and TRBJ2-7): KAGVTQTPRYLIKTRGQQVTLSCSPISGHRSVSWYQQTPGQGLQFLFEYFSETQRNKGNFPGRFSGRQFSNSRSEMNVSTLELGDSALYLCASSGGLAGVDDEQYFGPGTRLTVT.

This chain connects TRBV20-1 to TRBJ2-7; D unresolved. The CDR3 loop spans 13 amino acids. Germline-derived CDR1 and CDR2 are DFQATT and SNEGSKA (reference sequence). V lost 2 bases and J lost 3, with 11 bases in between. CDR3 sequence reads: CSARFIRVYEQYF. Written as DNA, the CDR3 is TGCAGTGCTAGATTCATAAGGGTCTACGAGCAGTACTTC.

This chain joins TRBV28 and TRBJ2-7; 10 bases fit TRBD2. Germline V gene lookup returns CDR1 MDHEN and CDR2 SYDVKM. Trimming at V came to 2 bases and at J to 5 bases, leaving 3 bases not matched to a gene. This CDR3 contains 14 residues. This CDR3 reads CASSLLAGVHEQYF. The CDR3 DNA sequence: TGTGCCAGCAGTTTACTAGCGGGAGTCCACGAGCAGTACTTC.

This clonotype was seen a handful of times. The rearrangement links TRBV27 to TRBJ2-1; possibly TRBD1 for D (5 bases). Looked up from germline, CDR1 is MNHEY and CDR2 is SMNVEV (reference sequence). The CDR3 runs to 14 residues. The ends were cut back, 6 bases at V and 0 bases at J, with 9 bases in the middle. The CDR3 sequence: CASRRTISYNEQFF. The CDR3 coding sequence is TGTGCCAGCAGGAGGACAATCTCCTACAATGAGCAGTTCTTC.

The chain uses TRBV6-5 and TRBJ1-2; D might be TRBD1 (5 bases). CDR1 is MNHEY and CDR2 is SVGAGI in the germline V gene. Trimming took 4 bases from V and 8 from J, leaving 17 bases between them. This CDR3 is built from 14 residues. CDR3 region: CASSFSQGVGGYTF. The CDR3 DNA sequence: TGTGCCAGCAGTTTTTCCCAGGGAGTGGGCGGCTACACCTTC.

The V gene is TRBV29-1, the J gene TRBJ1-1; D might be TRBD1 (6 bases). CDR1 is SQVTM and CDR2 is ANQGSEA in the germline V gene. V lost 6 bases to trimming and J lost 5 bases, with 13 bases between them. This CDR3 has 12 amino acids. The CDR3 coding sequence is TGCAGCGTCGAGGGGGGAGTGACTGAAGCTTTCTTT. Translated: CSVEGGVTEAFF.